Listed below are T cell receptor beta chains from one sample, sequenced in a study of cytomegalovirus exposure and HLA in healthy donors. The protocol was immunoSEQ multiplex PCR, while the TCRdb copy is restricted to in-frame clones and leaves out a portion. The top ten clones hold 0.9% to 1.2% of a sample with approximately 190,000 clones, roughly 90% of them seen once. Material for sequencing was PBMCs. Receptors were obtained from a boy aged 2 to 9 in good health and CMV-seronegative. The CDR3 runs from the conserved cysteine through the conserved F or W. D genes are given only for firm matches. Rows may omit the clone size; those that give it use once, few, many or a size class.

D: TRBD2
V: TRBV25-1
J: TRBJ2-5
size: -
DNA: TGTGCCAGCAGTGACCCTACTAGCGGGGCGAGGGAGACCCAGTACTTC
CDR3: CASSDPTSGARETQYF

D: TRBD1
V: TRBV6-1
J: TRBJ1-5
size: -
DNA: TGTGCCAGCAGTGGACAGGGTTACCAGCCCCAGCATTTT
CDR3: CASSGQGYQPQHF

D: TRBD2
V: TRBV4-2
J: TRBJ2-3
size: -
DNA: TGTGCCAGCAGCCAGAGCCAGCGGGGGAACATAGATACGCAGTATTTT
CDR3: CASSQSQRGNIDTQYF

D: TRBD1
V: TRBV5-1
J: TRBJ1-4
size: -
DNA: TGCGCCAGCAGCTTGGGGTCCCGGGACAGGGACCGGGATGAAAAACTGTTTTTT
CDR3: CASSLGSRDRDRDEKLFF

D: TRBD1
V: TRBV9
J: TRBJ2-2
size: -
DNA: TGTGCCAGCAGCGCCGCCGGGACAGGGGGCACCGGGGAGCTGTTTTTT
CDR3: CASSAAGTGGTGELFF

D: -
V: TRBV6-5
J: TRBJ2-7
size: -
DNA: TGTGCCAGCAGTTACTCCCACAGCTCCTACGAGCAGTACTTC
CDR3: CASSYSHSSYEQYF

D: TRBD2
V: TRBV14
J: TRBJ2-1
size: -
DNA: TGTGCCAGCAGCCACCGACTAGCGGGAGTTCGGAGGGTCTTC
CDR3: CASSHRLAGVRRVF

D: -
V: TRBV28
J: TRBJ2-3
size: -
DNA: TGTGCCAGCAGAAGAGGAGATACGCAGTATTTT
CDR3: CASRRGDTQYF

D: -
V: TRBV6-1
J: TRBJ2-7
size: once
DNA: TGTGCCAGCAGTGAACTGTTATCCGAGCAGTACTTC
CDR3: CASSELLSEQYF

D: -
V: TRBV2
J: TRBJ1-1
size: -
DNA: TGTGCCAGCAGTGAAGAAACAGGACGAGACACTGAAGCTTTCTTT
CDR3: CASSEETGRDTEAFF

D: -
V: TRBV18
J: TRBJ1-5
size: -
DNA: TGTGCCAGCTCACCAGCGGGCGCGAATCCCCAGCATTTT
CDR3: CASSPAGANPQHF

D: -
V: TRBV5-4
J: TRBJ1-2
size: once
DNA: TGTGCCAGCAGCTTTCTCTCTGCAGTCCTTAACTATGGCTACACCTTC
CDR3: CASSFLSAVLNYGYTF

D: -
V: TRBV29-1
J: TRBJ1-1
size: -
DNA: TGCAGCGCCCGAGGGGGGGCCGGCACTGAAGCTTTCTTT
CDR3: CSARGGAGTEAFF

D: -
V: TRBV28
J: TRBJ1-1
size: -
DNA: TGTGCCAGCAGGCAGGACATGGTTGAAGCTTTCTTT
CDR3: CASRQDMVEAFF

D: -
V: TRBV9
J: TRBJ1-1
size: -
DNA: TGTGCCAGCAGCGGGATTTCAGGAGCTTTCTTT
CDR3: CASSGISGAFF

D: -
V: TRBV7-3
J: TRBJ1-6
size: -
DNA: TGTGCCAGCAGCTCAAAGGGCGGGGCACCCCTCCACTTT
CDR3: CASSSKGGAPLHF

D: -
V: TRBV7-2
J: TRBJ2-7
size: -
DNA: TGTGCCAGCAGCTTAGCGGGAGTCTCCGAGCAGTACTTC
CDR3: CASSLAGVSEQYF

D: -
V: TRBV11-2
J: TRBJ2-1
size: once
DNA: TGTGCCAGTCAGACTGGCAATGAGCAGTTCTTC
CDR3: CASQTGNEQFF

D: TRBD1
V: TRBV4-1
J: TRBJ2-7
size: -
DNA: TGCGCCAGCAGCCATGGGACAGGGGGCTTCTACGAGCAGTACTTC
CDR3: CASSHGTGGFYEQYF

D: TRBD1
V: TRBV15
J: TRBJ1-4
size: -
DNA: TGTGCCACCAGCAGAGCCCCCGGGACAGGGTTAGACAAACTGTTTTTT
CDR3: CATSRAPGTGLDKLFF

D: TRBD2
V: TRBV7-9
J: TRBJ2-1
size: once
DNA: TGTGCCAGCAGCTTAAGCGGGAGGCAGCATGAGCAGTTCTTC
CDR3: CASSLSGRQHEQFF

D: -
V: TRBV4-2
J: TRBJ1-3
size: once
DNA: TGTGCCAGCAGTCGAGTAGGGGACTCTGGAAACACCATATATTTT
CDR3: CASSRVGDSGNTIYF

D: -
V: TRBV18
J: TRBJ2-7
size: -
DNA: TGTGCCAGCTCGCCCACAGGGTCCTACGAGCAGTACTTC
CDR3: CASSPTGSYEQYF

D: TRBD2
V: TRBV13
J: TRBJ2-3
size: -
DNA: TGTGCCAGCAGTCCCAGCGGGCCACTGGGGGGGAGCACAGATACGCAGTATTTT
CDR3: CASSPSGPLGGSTDTQYF

D: -
V: TRBV30
J: TRBJ1-2
size: -
DNA: TGTGCCTGGAGTTTTTACAGCTATGGCTACACCTTC
CDR3: CAWSFYSYGYTF

D: TRBD2
V: TRBV27
J: TRBJ2-7
size: -
DNA: TGTGCCAGCAGTTTTAGCGGGGGGCCAACCTACGAGCAGTACTTC
CDR3: CASSFSGGPTYEQYF

D: -
V: TRBV11-2
J: TRBJ1-3
size: -
DNA: TGTGCCAGCACCGGGACAACTGGAAACACCATATATTTT
CDR3: CASTGTTGNTIYF

D: -
V: TRBV5-1
J: TRBJ2-1
size: -
DNA: TGCGCCAGCAGCTTGGACCCGGGAGACGGTCAAAATGAGCAGTTCTTC
CDR3: CASSLDPGDGQNEQFF

D: -
V: TRBV7-9
J: TRBJ2-5
size: -
DNA: TGTGCCAGCAGCTTTGGGCCGGACAGCCAACTAGCGAATCTATACTTC
CDR3: CASSFGPDSQLANLYF

D: TRBD1
V: TRBV7-8
J: TRBJ1-2
size: once
DNA: TGTGCCAGCAGCTTAGGGGACAGGGCGGGAGGCTACACCTTC
CDR3: CASSLGDRAGGYTF

D: -
V: TRBV27
J: TRBJ1-2
size: -
DNA: TGTGCCAGCAGTTCCGGGGATTTAACAGGGATTAGTGGCTACACCTTC
CDR3: CASSSGDLTGISGYTF

D: TRBD1
V: TRBV27
J: TRBJ2-1
size: -
DNA: TGTGCCAGCAGCCGACAGGGCTTCAATGAGCAGTTCTTC
CDR3: CASSRQGFNEQFF

D: TRBD1
V: TRBV6-1
J: TRBJ1-5
size: -
DNA: TGTGCCAGCAGTGAGGCAGGGGGCGACCATCAGCCCCAGCATTTT
CDR3: CASSEAGGDHQPQHF

D: -
V: TRBV9
J: TRBJ1-6
size: once
DNA: TGTGCCAGCAGCGTAGTCGGCGGATCCCTCCACTTT
CDR3: CASSVVGGSLHF

D: TRBD1
V: TRBV5-6
J: TRBJ1-2
size: -
DNA: TGTGCCAGCAGCATTGGACAGGGCCCCCGCTATGGCTACACCTTC
CDR3: CASSIGQGPRYGYTF

D: -
V: TRBV7-9
J: TRBJ1-6
size: -
DNA: TGTGCCAGCAGCTTAGACCAGAATTCACCCCTCCACTTT
CDR3: CASSLDQNSPLHF

D: -
V: TRBV30
J: TRBJ1-1
size: -
DNA: TGTGCCTGGAGCTTCGGGAACACTGAAGCTTTCTTT
CDR3: CAWSFGNTEAFF

D: TRBD2
V: TRBV2
J: TRBJ2-5
size: -
DNA: TGTGCCAGCAGGCGACTAGCGGGAAAACAAGAGACCCAGTACTTC
CDR3: CASRRLAGKQETQYF

D: -
V: TRBV28
J: TRBJ1-2
size: -
DNA: TGTGCCAGCAGAGGGGGGGCCGCTAACTATGGCTACACCTTC
CDR3: CASRGGAANYGYTF

D: -
V: TRBV25-1
J: TRBJ1-1
size: once
DNA: TGTGCCAGCAGTTCCAGGCTAGGGGCGACGAACACTGAAGCTTTCTTT
CDR3: CASSSRLGATNTEAFF

D: TRBD1
V: TRBV5-6
J: TRBJ1-2
size: few
DNA: TGTGCCAGCAGCCCGGACAGGGGCCTTAACTATGGCTACACCTTC
CDR3: CASSPDRGLNYGYTF

D: TRBD1
V: TRBV18
J: TRBJ1-1
size: -
DNA: TGTGCCAGCTCACCGGGACAGCTCAGTGAAGCTTTCTTT
CDR3: CASSPGQLSEAFF

D: -
V: TRBV7-2
J: TRBJ1-5
size: -
DNA: TGTGCCAGCAGCTTAGAACCAGGGGGCAATCAGCCCCAGCATTTT
CDR3: CASSLEPGGNQPQHF

D: -
V: TRBV28
J: TRBJ2-7
size: -
DNA: TGTGCCAGCAGTTCAACAGGAACCTCCTACGAGCAGTACTTC
CDR3: CASSSTGTSYEQYF

D: -
V: TRBV30
J: TRBJ2-7
size: -
DNA: TGTGCCTGCTCGGGAGTCTACGAGCAGTACTTC
CDR3: CACSGVYEQYF

D: TRBD2
V: TRBV9
J: TRBJ2-3
size: -
DNA: TGTGCCAGCAGCGCCCTGACCAGCGGGAACACAGATACGCAGTATTTT
CDR3: CASSALTSGNTDTQYF

D: -
V: TRBV20-1
J: TRBJ2-1
size: -
DNA: TGCAGTGCGCGACTAGTAAATGAGCAGTTCTTC
CDR3: CSARLVNEQFF

D: TRBD2
V: TRBV5-4
J: TRBJ2-7
size: -
DNA: TGTGCCAGCAGCTTGGGGGCGGGCGGGAGTATCACCTACGAGCAGTACTTC
CDR3: CASSLGAGGSITYEQYF

D: TRBD2
V: TRBV6-5
J: TRBJ2-4
size: -
DNA: TGTGCCAGCAGTTATGTGGGACTAGGGGCCAAAAACATTCAGTACTTC
CDR3: CASSYVGLGAKNIQYF

D: TRBD1
V: TRBV5-4
J: TRBJ2-1
size: -
DNA: TGTGCCAGCAGGGGACAGGATGGCAATGAGCAGTTCTTC
CDR3: CASRGQDGNEQFF